This T cell receptor (beta chain) was recovered during a study of T cell responses to AZD1222 COVID-19 vaccine. Study observations and caveats: Repertoire sampling happened only post peak T cell response. Reports indicate that nearly half of spike-specific TCRs are directed at unmutated variant regions. The study found vaccine-associated CD4 TCRs spanning spike, dominant at 160-218 and 743-854.

Germline V gene sequence: CDR1 MNHEY, CDR2 SMNVEV (reference sequence). V lost 2 bases and J 5 bases, leaving 13 bases between the germline ends. The CDR3 extends over 15 amino acids. The method was immunoSEQ multiplex PCR; TCRdb's version includes in-frame clones alone and lacks a portion of them. The data hold some 150,000 clones, with approximately 89% observed a single time. Comment on this clone: The target antigen is unknown.

This receptor was identified in an adult in good health. The gene calls are TRBV27 and TRBJ2-1, with D possibly being TRBD2 (6 bases). Sequenced material: peripheral blood, taken on day 0 of AZD1222 vaccination. CDR3 in amino acids: CASSLAAGRHNEQFF. In DNA form, the CDR3 reads TGTGCCAGCAGTTTAGCGGCGGGGCGTCACAATGAGCAGTTCTTC.